This is a list of T cell receptor beta chains from one sample in a study of cytomegalovirus exposure and HLA in healthy donors. This table comes from immunoSEQ multiplex PCR, and its TCRdb copy is limited to in-frame clones, with some not included. The sample carries 95,000 to 120,000 clones, over 70% recorded once. Input material: PBMCs. These receptors were collected from a middle-aged woman in good health and CMV-seropositive. Each CDR3 is given with its conserved first and last residue. The order of the fields is J gene, clone size, D gene, V gene, CDR3 protein, CDR3 DNA. The D gene is left open where the match is weak. Clone size is not always given. Where it is, it says once, few, many or a class for expanded clones.

J: TRBJ2-3; size: .; D: .; V: TRBV23-1; CDR3: CASSQSRGLISTDTQYF; DNA: TGCGCCAGCAGTCAATCGCGGGGATTGATTAGCACAGATACGCAGTATTTT
J: TRBJ1-2; size: .; D: .; V: TRBV18; CDR3: CASSPLAAVYGYTF; DNA: TGTGCCAGCTCACCGCTAGCGGCGGTTTATGGCTACACCTTC
J: TRBJ2-7; size: .; D: .; V: TRBV7-2; CDR3: CASSFNWRGEQYF; DNA: TGTGCCAGCAGCTTTAACTGGAGAGGCGAGCAGTACTTC
J: TRBJ2-7; size: .; D: .; V: TRBV10-3; CDR3: CAISRGGDSYEQYF; DNA: TGTGCCATCAGCCGAGGGGGGGACTCCTACGAGCAGTACTTC
J: TRBJ2-7; size: .; D: .; V: TRBV7-9; CDR3: CASSLVSLWDEQYF; DNA: TGTGCCAGCAGCTTAGTTAGCCTCTGGGACGAGCAGTACTTC
J: TRBJ1-5; size: .; D: TRBD1; V: TRBV6-1; CDR3: CASRARDSHNQPQHF; DNA: TGTGCCAGCAGGGCCCGGGACAGCCACAATCAGCCCCAGCATTTT
J: TRBJ1-2; size: .; D: TRBD1; V: TRBV6-1; CDR3: CASSPDRDSLYTF; DNA: TGTGCCAGCAGTCCGGACCGGGACAGCCTCTACACCTTC
J: TRBJ2-7; size: .; D: .; V: TRBV29-1; CDR3: CSVVLRGGQDHYEQYF; DNA: TGCAGCGTTGTGCTCCGGGGAGGACAGGACCATTACGAGCAGTACTTC
J: TRBJ2-1; size: .; D: .; V: TRBV29-1; CDR3: CSVNLSGYNEQFF; DNA: TGCAGCGTTAACCTTAGCGGCTACAATGAGCAGTTCTTC
J: TRBJ2-1; size: few; D: TRBD2; V: TRBV7-8; CDR3: CASSSRLAGDSYNEQFF; DNA: TGTGCCAGCAGCTCCCGACTAGCGGGTGACTCCTACAATGAGCAGTTCTTC
J: TRBJ2-5; size: .; D: TRBD1; V: TRBV7-2; CDR3: CASSYRQGSFQETQYF; DNA: TGTGCCAGCAGCTACCGACAGGGGAGTTTCCAAGAGACCCAGTACTTC
J: TRBJ1-2; size: .; D: .; V: TRBV6-1; CDR3: CASMGNQGYGYTF; DNA: TGTGCCAGCATGGGGAATCAGGGCTATGGCTACACCTTC
J: TRBJ2-1; size: .; D: .; V: TRBV11-3; CDR3: CASSFRTYNEQFF; DNA: TGTGCCAGCAGCTTTCGGACTTACAATGAGCAGTTCTTC
J: TRBJ2-7; size: .; D: TRBD2; V: TRBV5-1; CDR3: CASSLTAGVYEQYF; DNA: TGCGCCAGCAGCTTGACGGCGGGGGTGTACGAGCAGTACTTC
J: TRBJ2-2; size: .; D: TRBD1; V: TRBV7-9; CDR3: CASGRTGQLGELFF; DNA: TGTGCCAGCGGTAGGACAGGACAACTCGGGGAGCTGTTTTTT
J: TRBJ2-3; size: .; D: TRBD2; V: TRBV9; CDR3: CASSPKTSGGYTDTQYF; DNA: TGTGCCAGCAGCCCCAAGACTAGCGGGGGGTACACAGATACGCAGTATTTT
J: TRBJ2-6; size: .; D: TRBD1; V: TRBV14; CDR3: CASSQVGQGAGANVLTF; DNA: TGTGCCAGCAGCCAGGTGGGACAGGGTGCTGGGGCCAACGTCCTGACTTTC
J: TRBJ1-4; size: few; D: .; V: TRBV5-1; CDR3: CASSLEGGEEKLFF; DNA: TGCGCCAGCAGCTTGGAGGGAGGAGAAGAAAAACTGTTTTTT
J: TRBJ2-7; size: .; D: TRBD2; V: TRBV18; CDR3: CASSPPGLAGIYEQYF; DNA: TGTGCCAGCTCACCACCGGGACTAGCGGGGATCTACGAGCAGTACTTC
J: TRBJ2-7; size: .; D: TRBD2; V: TRBV30; CDR3: CAWSKVGLAASYEQYF; DNA: TGTGCCTGGAGTAAGGTCGGGCTAGCGGCATCCTACGAGCAGTACTTC
J: TRBJ1-2; size: .; D: .; V: TRBV19; CDR3: CASSPSTPPGYTF; DNA: TGTGCCAGTAGTCCTTCGACACCACCGGGCTACACCTTC
J: TRBJ2-3; size: few; D: TRBD2; V: TRBV19; CDR3: CASSTLAGYTDTQYF; DNA: TGTGCCAGTAGTACACTAGCGGGGTACACAGATACGCAGTATTTT
J: TRBJ1-2; size: .; D: TRBD1; V: TRBV14; CDR3: CASSLTGTGGVSGYTF; DNA: TGTGCCAGCAGCCTAACCGGGACAGGGGGCGTATCCGGCTACACCTTC
J: TRBJ2-1; size: .; D: TRBD1; V: TRBV19; CDR3: CASSPGTGGIPSGAPYNEQFF; DNA: TGTGCCAGTAGCCCCGGGACAGGGGGGATACCTAGCGGGGCCCCCTACAATGAGCAGTTCTTC